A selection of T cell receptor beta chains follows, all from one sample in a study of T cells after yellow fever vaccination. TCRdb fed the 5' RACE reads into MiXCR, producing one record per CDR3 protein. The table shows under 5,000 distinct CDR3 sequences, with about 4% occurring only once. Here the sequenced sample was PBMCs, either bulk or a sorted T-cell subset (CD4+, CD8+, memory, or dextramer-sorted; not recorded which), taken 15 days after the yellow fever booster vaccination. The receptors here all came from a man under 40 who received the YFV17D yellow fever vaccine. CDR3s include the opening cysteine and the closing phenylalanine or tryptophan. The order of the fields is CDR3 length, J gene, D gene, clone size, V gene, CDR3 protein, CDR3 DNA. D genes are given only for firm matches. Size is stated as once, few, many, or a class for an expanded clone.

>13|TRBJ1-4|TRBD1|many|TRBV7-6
CASSPTGFEKLFF
TGTGCCAGCAGCCCGACAGGGTTTGAAAAACTGTTTTTT
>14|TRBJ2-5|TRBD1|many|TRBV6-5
CASSISTGIETQYF
TGTGCCAGCAGTATATCGACAGGGATTGAGACCCAGTACTTC
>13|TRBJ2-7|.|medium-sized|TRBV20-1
CSARATGVVGGHF
TGCAGTGCTAGGGCTACAGGGGTTGTGGGAGGGCACTTC
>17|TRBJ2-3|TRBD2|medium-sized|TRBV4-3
CASSLLKTSGSTDTQYF
TGCGCCAGCAGCCTATTAAAGACTAGCGGAAGCACAGATACGCAGTATTTT
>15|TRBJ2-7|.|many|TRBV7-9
CASSPHGTPAGEQYF
TGTGCCAGCAGCCCACATGGGACACCAGCTGGGGAGCAGTACTTC
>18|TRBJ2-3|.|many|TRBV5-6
CASSSSRSEARPPDTQYF
TGTGCCAGCAGCTCGTCCCGGTCTGAAGCACGACCCCCCGATACGCAGTATTTT
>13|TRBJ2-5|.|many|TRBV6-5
CASSYEIRETQYF
TGTGCCAGCAGTTACGAGATTCGAGAGACCCAGTACTTC
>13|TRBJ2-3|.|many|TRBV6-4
CASALSGADTQYF
TGTGCCAGCGCTCTGTCGGGGGCAGATACGCAGTATTTT
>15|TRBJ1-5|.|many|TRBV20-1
CSARDIQGSNQPQHF
TGCAGTGCTAGAGATATCCAAGGGAGCAATCAGCCCCAGCATTTT
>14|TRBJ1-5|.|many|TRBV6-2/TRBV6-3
CASRRRQLNQPQHF
TGTGCCAGCAGGCGCAGACAGCTAAATCAGCCCCAGCATTTT
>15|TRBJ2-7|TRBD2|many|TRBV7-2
CASNNYGEGTYEQYF
TGTGCCAGCAACAACTATGGGGAGGGGACCTACGAGCAGTACTTC
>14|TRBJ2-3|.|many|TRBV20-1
CSARRQAFTDTQYF
TGCAGTGCTAGGCGACAGGCGTTCACAGATACGCAGTATTTT
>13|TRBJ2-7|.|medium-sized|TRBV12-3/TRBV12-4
CASSRGNLYEQYF
TGTGCCAGCTCTCGGGGAAACCTGTACGAGCAGTACTTC
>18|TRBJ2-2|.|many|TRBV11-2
CASLSSLGWESGTGELFF
TGTGCCAGCTTGAGCAGCTTAGGTTGGGAGTCGGGGACCGGGGAGCTGTTTTTT